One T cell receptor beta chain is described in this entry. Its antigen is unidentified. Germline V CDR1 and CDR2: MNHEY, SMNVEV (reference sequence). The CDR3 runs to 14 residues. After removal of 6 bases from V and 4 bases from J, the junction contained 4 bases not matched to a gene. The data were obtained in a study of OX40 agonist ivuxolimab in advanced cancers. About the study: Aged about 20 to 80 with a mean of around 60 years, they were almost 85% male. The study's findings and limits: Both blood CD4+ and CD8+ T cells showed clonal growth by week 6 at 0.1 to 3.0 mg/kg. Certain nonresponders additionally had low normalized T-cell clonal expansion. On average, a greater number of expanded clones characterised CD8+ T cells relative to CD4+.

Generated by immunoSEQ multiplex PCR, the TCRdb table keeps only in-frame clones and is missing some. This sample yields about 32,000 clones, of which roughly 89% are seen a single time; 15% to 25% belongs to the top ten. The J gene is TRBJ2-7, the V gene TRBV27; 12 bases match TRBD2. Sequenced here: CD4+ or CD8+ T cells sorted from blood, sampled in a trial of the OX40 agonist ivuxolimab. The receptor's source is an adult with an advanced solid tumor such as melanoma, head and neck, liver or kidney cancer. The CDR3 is CASSPGLAGYEQYF. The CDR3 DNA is TGTGCCAGCAGCCCAGGACTAGCGGGGTACGAGCAGTACTTC.